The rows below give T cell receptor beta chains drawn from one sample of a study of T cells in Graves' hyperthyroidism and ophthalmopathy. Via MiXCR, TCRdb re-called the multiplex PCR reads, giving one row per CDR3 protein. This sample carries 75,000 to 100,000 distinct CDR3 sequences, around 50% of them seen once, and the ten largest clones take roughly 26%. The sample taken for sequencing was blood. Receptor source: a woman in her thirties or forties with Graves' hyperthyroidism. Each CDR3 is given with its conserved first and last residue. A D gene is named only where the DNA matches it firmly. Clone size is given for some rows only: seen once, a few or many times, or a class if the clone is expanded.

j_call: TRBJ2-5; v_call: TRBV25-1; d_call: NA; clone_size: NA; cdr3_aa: CASSAYRGRGPETQYF; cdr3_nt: TGTGCCAGCAGTGCTTACCGGGGCCGGGGACCCGAGACCCAGTACTTC
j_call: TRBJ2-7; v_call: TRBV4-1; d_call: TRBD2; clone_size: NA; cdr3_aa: CASSQGTRLNEQYF; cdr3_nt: TGCGCCAGCAGCCAAGGGACTAGGTTAAACGAGCAGTACTTC
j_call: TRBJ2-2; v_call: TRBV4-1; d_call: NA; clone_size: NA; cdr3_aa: CASSQWGRQANTGELFF; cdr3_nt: TGCGCCAGCAGCCAATGGGGTCGGCAAGCGAACACCGGGGAGCTGTTTTTT
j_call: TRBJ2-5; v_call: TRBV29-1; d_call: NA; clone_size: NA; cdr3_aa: CSFVPKETQYF; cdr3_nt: TGCAGCTTTGTCCCAAAAGAGACCCAGTACTTC
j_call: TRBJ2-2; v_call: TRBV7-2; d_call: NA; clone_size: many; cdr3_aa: CASSFATGTLNTGELFF; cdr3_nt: TGTGCCAGCAGCTTCGCCACCGGGACTTTGAACACCGGGGAGCTGTTTTTT
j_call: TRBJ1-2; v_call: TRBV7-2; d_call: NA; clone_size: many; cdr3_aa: CASSRGAGVPGYTF; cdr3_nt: TGTGCCAGCAGCCGAGGGGCAGGGGTACCTGGCTACACCTTC
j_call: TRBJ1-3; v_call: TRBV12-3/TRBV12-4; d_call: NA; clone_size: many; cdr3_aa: CASSFEGPNTIYF; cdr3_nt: TGTGCCAGCAGTTTTGAAGGACCAAACACCATATATTTT
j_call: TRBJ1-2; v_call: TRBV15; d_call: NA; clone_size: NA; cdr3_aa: CATSREGAPSYGYTF; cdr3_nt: TGTGCCACCAGCAGAGAAGGGGCGCCGAGCTATGGCTACACCTTC
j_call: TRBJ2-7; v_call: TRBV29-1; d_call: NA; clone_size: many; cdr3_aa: CSVRTASYEQYF; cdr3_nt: TGCAGCGTTCGGACAGCATCCTACGAGCAGTACTTC
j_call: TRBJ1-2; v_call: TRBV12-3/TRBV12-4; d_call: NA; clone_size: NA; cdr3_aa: CASSPSWSRGVNYGYTF; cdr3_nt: TGTGCCAGCAGTCCCTCGTGGTCCAGGGGCGTGAACTATGGCTACACCTTC
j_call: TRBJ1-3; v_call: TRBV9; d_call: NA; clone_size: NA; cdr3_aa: CASSVGVTGNTIYF; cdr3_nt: TGTGCCAGCAGCGTAGGTGTCACTGGAAACACCATATATTTT
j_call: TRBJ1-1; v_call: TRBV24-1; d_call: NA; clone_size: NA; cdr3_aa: CASLREGRGEAFF; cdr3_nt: TGTGCCAGCTTGCGTGAGGGCAGAGGTGAAGCTTTCTTT
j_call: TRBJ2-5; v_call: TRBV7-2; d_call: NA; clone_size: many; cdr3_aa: CASSSDAKTQYF; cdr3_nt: TGTGCCAGCAGCTCTGACGCAAAGACCCAGTACTTC
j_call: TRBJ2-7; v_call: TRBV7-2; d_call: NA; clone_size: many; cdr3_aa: CASSVGQFYEQYF; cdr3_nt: TGTGCCAGCAGCGTAGGACAGTTCTACGAGCAGTACTTC
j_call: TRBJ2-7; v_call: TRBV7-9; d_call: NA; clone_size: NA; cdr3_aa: CASSLVGRAYEQYF; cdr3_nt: TGTGCCAGCAGCTTAGTGGGACGGGCTTACGAGCAGTACTTC
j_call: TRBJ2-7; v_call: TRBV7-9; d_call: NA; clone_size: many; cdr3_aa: CASSLPGLYEQYF; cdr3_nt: TGTGCCAGCAGCTTACCAGGCTTATACGAGCAGTACTTC
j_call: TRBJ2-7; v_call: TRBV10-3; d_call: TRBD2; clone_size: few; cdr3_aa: CAIAGLAESYEQYF; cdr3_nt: TGTGCCATCGCCGGACTAGCGGAGTCCTACGAGCAGTACTTC
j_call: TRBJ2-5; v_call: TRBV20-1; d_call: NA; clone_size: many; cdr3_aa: CSALTGTSETQYF; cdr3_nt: TGCAGTGCTTTGACCGGGACGTCAGAGACCCAGTACTTC
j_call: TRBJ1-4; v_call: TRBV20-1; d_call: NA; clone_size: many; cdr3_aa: CSARDMLSDEKLFF; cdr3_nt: TGCAGTGCTAGAGATATGCTTTCCGATGAAAAACTGTTTTTT
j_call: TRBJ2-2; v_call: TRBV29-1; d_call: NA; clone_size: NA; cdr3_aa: CSAPGTDNTGGLFF; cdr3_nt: TGCAGCGCCCCCGGGACAGACAACACCGGGGGGCTGTTTTTT
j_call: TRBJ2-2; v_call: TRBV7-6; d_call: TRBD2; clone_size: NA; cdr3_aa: CASSPRLAGANTGELFF; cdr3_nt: TGTGCCAGCAGCCCCAGACTAGCGGGAGCGAACACCGGGGAGCTGTTTTTT
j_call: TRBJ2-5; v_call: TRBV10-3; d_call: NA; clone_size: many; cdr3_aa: CAISEMDGGTQYF; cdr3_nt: TGTGCCATCAGTGAGATGGACGGGGGGACCCAGTACTTC
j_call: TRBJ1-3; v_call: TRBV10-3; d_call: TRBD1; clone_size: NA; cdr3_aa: CAISPGGDRRNTIYF; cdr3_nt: TGTGCCATCAGTCCTGGCGGGGACAGGAGAAACACCATATATTTT
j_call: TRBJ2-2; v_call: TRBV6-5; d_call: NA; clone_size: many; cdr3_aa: CASSYWISTGELFF; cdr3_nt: TGTGCCAGCAGTTACTGGATCTCAACCGGGGAGCTGTTTTTT
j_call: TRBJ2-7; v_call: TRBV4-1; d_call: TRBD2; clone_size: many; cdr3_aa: CASSRTSGIYEQYF; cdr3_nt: TGCGCCAGCAGCCGTACTAGCGGGATTTACGAGCAGTACTTC
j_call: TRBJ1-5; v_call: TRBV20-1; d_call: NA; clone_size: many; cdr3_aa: CSARQVFRDSSNQPQHF; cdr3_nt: TGCAGTGCTAGACAAGTTTTCCGGGACTCTAGCAATCAGCCCCAGCATTTT
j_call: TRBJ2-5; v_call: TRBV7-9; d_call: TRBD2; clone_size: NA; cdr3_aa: CASSLGLAGVRRETQYF; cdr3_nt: TGTGCCAGCAGCTTAGGACTAGCGGGAGTTCGGAGGGAGACCCAGTACTTC